The clone carrying this T cell receptor beta chain was recorded once. Original methodology: By means of reference gene primer amplification, nucleated cell counts were estimated. Sequenced by immunoSEQ multiplex PCR; TCRdb stores in-frame clones only, minus some. V and J calls and clone size follow that table, whereas D and trimming were derived from the DNA. Here the sample spans about 200,000 clones, roughly 82% being singletons. The record originates from a study of blood T cell repertoires in COVID-19. The wider study: Sites across the United States, Italy and Spain contributed samples from acute and convalescent COVID-19. T cells, B-cell-depleted T cells, or PBMCs supplied cDNA or gDNA.

The sequence was collected from a human donor in a cohort sampled during active COVID-19. Sequencing was performed on peripheral blood.

The CDR3 bases are TGTGCCAGCTCACCACTTGGGACAGGTGACAATGAGCAGTTCTTC. Encoded protein: CASSPLGTGDNEQFF. The rearrangement joins TRBV18 to TRBJ2-1; 8 bases align to TRBD1. The CDR3 is made up of 15 amino acids. J gave up 5 bases and V 1 base, and 4 bases lay outside the gene matches. Germline CDR1 reads KGHSH; CDR2 reads LQKENI.